These T cell receptor beta chains were read from a single sample in a study of shared clonotypes between healthy human individuals. TCRdb keeps only in-frame clones here, not all; method: immunoSEQ multiplex PCR. The sample records 1.5 million to 2.5 million clones, roughly 94% being singletons. The sequenced material came from naive CD8+ T cells sorted from blood. The source of these receptors is a man between 18 and 35 years old in good health. Each CDR3 is given with its conserved first and last residue. Each record gives: clone size, V gene, J gene, D gene, CDR3 DNA, CDR3 protein. D genes are given only for firm matches. Clone size, where shown, is once, few, many, or a class for clones that have expanded.

>-|TRBV19|TRBJ2-7|-
TGTGCCAGTAGTATTGTCAAAGGCAGCGAGCAGTACTTC
CASSIVKGSEQYF
>-|TRBV4-1|TRBJ2-4|TRBD1
TGCGCCAGCAGCAAAGACAGGGGGGGAGTTGAAAACATTCAGTACTTC
CASSKDRGGVENIQYF
>-|TRBV19|TRBJ2-7|TRBD2
TGTGCCAGTACCGTGGGACCGGGACTAGACTCCTACGAGCAGTACTTC
CASTVGPGLDSYEQYF
>-|TRBV4-1|TRBJ1-6|TRBD1
TGCGCCAGCAGCCATCCCCACGGGGCAGGGGGTGTCAGTACCCTCCACTTT
CASSHPHGAGGVSTLHF
>-|TRBV5-5|TRBJ1-6|TRBD1
TGTGCCAGCAGCTTGGGACAGGGGGCCTCTTCTTATAATTCACCCCTCCACTTT
CASSLGQGASSYNSPLHF
>once|TRBV27|TRBJ1-1|-
TGTGCCAGCAGCCCCGGGGGAAACACTGAAGCTTTCTTT
CASSPGGNTEAFF
>-|TRBV27|TRBJ2-3|TRBD2
TGTGCCAGCGGCGGGCTAGCGGCAGATACGCAGTATTTT
CASGGLAADTQYF
>-|TRBV27|TRBJ1-1|-
TGTGCCAGCAGTTTAAATTCCCATAACACTGAAGCTTTCTTT
CASSLNSHNTEAFF
>-|TRBV5-4|TRBJ1-3|TRBD1
TGTGCCAGCAGCTTGGCGGGACAGGGGAGATCTGGAAACACCATATATTTT
CASSLAGQGRSGNTIYF
>-|TRBV27|TRBJ2-3|TRBD2
TGTGCCAGCAGTGTTTTAGCGGGGGCCACCACAGATACGCAGTATTTT
CASSVLAGATTDTQYF
>-|TRBV5-6|TRBJ2-5|TRBD1
TGTGCCAGCAGCGACACCGGGACAGGGGCAATCGGAGAGACCCAGTACTTC
CASSDTGTGAIGETQYF
>-|TRBV15|TRBJ2-2|TRBD1
TGTGCCACCAGCAGAGATGAGGAGACAGGGTATTTCGGGGAGCTGTTTTTT
CATSRDEETGYFGELFF
>-|TRBV28|TRBJ1-2|TRBD1
TGTGCCAGCAGTTCACCGACAGGGTTGAACTATGGCTACACCTTC
CASSSPTGLNYGYTF
>once|TRBV10-1|TRBJ2-2|-
TGCGCCAGCCGGGACAACACCGGGGAGCTGTTTTTT
CASRDNTGELFF
>once|TRBV19|TRBJ1-2|TRBD1
TGTGCCAGTAGTCCGGGGACAGTTCCTAACTATGGCTACACCTTC
CASSPGTVPNYGYTF
>few|TRBV29-1|TRBJ1-1|TRBD1
TGCAGCGTTGAAGGTGCACAGGGGGGGAACACTGAAGCTTTCTTT
CSVEGAQGGNTEAFF
>-|TRBV29-1|TRBJ1-3|TRBD1
TGCAGCGTGCTTGCCGACAGGGAAGAAGGAAACACCATATATTTT
CSVLADREEGNTIYF
>-|TRBV30|TRBJ1-5|-
TGTGCCTGGAGTGTAGGTATAGGGTACAATCAGCCCCAGCATTTT
CAWSVGIGYNQPQHF
>-|TRBV7-8|TRBJ2-2|TRBD2
TGTGCCAGCAGCCACTTCGAGGGACTAAACACCGGGGAGCTGTTTTTT
CASSHFEGLNTGELFF
>once|TRBV9|TRBJ2-3|-
TGTGCCAGCAACCATGGTAGCACAGATACGCAGTATTTT
CASNHGSTDTQYF
>-|TRBV30|TRBJ2-5|-
TGTGCCTGGAGTGTCATGGGAGAGACCCAGTACTTC
CAWSVMGETQYF
>-|TRBV5-1|TRBJ2-7|-
TGCGCCAGCAGCTGGGGGGACAGCTCCTACGAGCAGTACTTC
CASSWGDSSYEQYF
>-|TRBV4-1|TRBJ1-5|-
TGCGCCAGCAGCCAAGATTCTCGGGGCGGGATGGGCAATCAGCCCCAGCATTTT
CASSQDSRGGMGNQPQHF
>-|TRBV6-5|TRBJ2-1|-
TGTGCCAGCAGTTACTCACGCCTTAGCAATGAGCAGTTCTTC
CASSYSRLSNEQFF
>-|TRBV27|TRBJ1-6|TRBD1
TGTGCCAGCAGTTTAGGACTCGGGACAGGGGCGTCACCCCTCCACTTT
CASSLGLGTGASPLHF
>-|TRBV4-1|TRBJ2-5|-
TGCGCCAGCAGCCAAGATGTGAACAACCAAGAGACCCAGTACTTC
CASSQDVNNQETQYF
>-|TRBV10-2|TRBJ1-1|-
TGCGCCAGCAGTCCAACTTCTTGGACGGCTGAAGCTTTCTTT
CASSPTSWTAEAFF
>once|TRBV7-9|TRBJ2-7|TRBD1
TGTGCCAGCAGCTGGATGGGACAGGGGGTCCACGAGCAGTACTTC
CASSWMGQGVHEQYF
>-|TRBV9|TRBJ2-3|TRBD2
TGTGCCAGCAGCGCTCGACTAGCGGGAGGGCCCACAGATACGCAGTATTTT
CASSARLAGGPTDTQYF